A single sample is the source of the 18 T cell receptor beta chains below, sequenced in a study of T cell repertoires in cytomegalovirus infection. Via MiXCR, TCRdb re-called the reads, giving one row per CDR3 protein. The sample includes 160,000 or so distinct CDR3 sequences, less than 25% seen only once; the top ten take roughly 25%. No antigens are known for them. Material: CD8+ T cells from cultured PBMCs, obtained from culture after CMV antigen stimulation. The receptors derive from a human donor in good health (CMV status not recorded). Some clones in this sample may be carry-over from other donors' samples.

This clonotype turned up a few times. V and J are TRBV7-9 and TRBJ1-1; D is undetermined. The CDR3 length is 12 residues. Germline CDR1 SEHNR, CDR2 FQNEAQ (reference sequence). Trimming shortened V by 1 base and J by 6 bases, and 6 bases separated the two germline ends. The CDR3 is CASSLVPAEAFF. The CDR3 coding sequence is TGTGCCAGCAGCTTAGTTCCTGCTGAAGCTTTCTTT.

The sample holds one count of this clonotype. This chain uses TRBV7-8 with TRBJ2-2; 9 positions match TRBD1. CDR3 length: 14 amino acids. V was clipped by 3 bases and J by 7 bases; unmatched bases: 3. Germline CDR1 and CDR2: SGHVS and FQNEAQ. The CDR3 region has the DNA TGTGCCAGCAGCTTTACAGGGGGCGGCGGGGAGCTGTTTTTT. The encoded protein is CASSFTGGGGELFF. The whole variable domain, filled in from reference TRBV7-8 and TRBJ2-2, reads GAGVSQSPRYKVAKRGQDVALRCDPISGHVSLFWYQQALGQGPEFLTYFQNEAQLDKSGLPSDRFFAERPEGSVSTLKIQRTQQEDSAVYLCASSFTGGGGELFFGEGSRLTVL.

V gene TRBV4-1 combines with J gene TRBJ1-1, with 10 bases matching TRBD1. Germline V gene lookup returns CDR1 MGHRA and CDR2 YSYEKL. Trimming at V came to 4 bases and at J to 4 bases, leaving 15 bases not matched to a gene. This CDR3 comprises 18 residues. In DNA, the CDR3 is TGCGCCAGCAGCCTCTACCCCATGACAGGGGGCTTGAGCACTGAAGCTTTCTTT. It is translated as CASSLYPMTGGLSTEAFF.

The sample holds one count of this clonotype. The chain joins TRBV7-2 to TRBJ2-7, with D perhaps matching TRBD2 (5 bases). Germline CDR1 is SGHTA and CDR2 is FQGNSA. The CDR3 contains 14 residues. V lost 1 base to trimming and J lost 4 bases, with 11 bases between them. The CDR3: CASSLVQDSYEQYF. CDR3 in DNA: TGTGCCAGCAGCTTAGTTCAGGACTCGTACGAGCAGTACTTC.

The J gene is TRBJ1-5, the V gene TRBV12-3 or TRBV12-4, with D perhaps matching TRBD1 (6 bases). The CDR3 totals 16 residues. Trimming removed 7 bases at V and 2 bases at J, with 18 bases between. CDR3 nucleotide sequence: TGTGCCAGCACCGACGTCGGGGGGCGGGGCAATCAGCCCCAGCATTTT. The encoded protein is CASTDVGGRGNQPQHF.

This clonotype was detected ten times or more. The V gene is TRBV7-2, the J gene TRBJ2-7, with TRBD1 matching 8 bases. In germline, CDR1 is SGHTA, CDR2 FQGNSA. The ends lost 4 bases at V and 1 base at J; junction bases unmatched: 9. This CDR3 has 16 amino acids. The CDR3 is CASSSDFQGASYEQYF. The DNA of the CDR3 is TGTGCCAGCAGCTCCGATTTCCAGGGGGCGTCCTACGAGCAGTACTTC.

This chain connects TRBV7-6 to TRBJ1-5; weak D call: TRBD1 (5 bases). The CDR3 covers 17 residues. V lost 3 bases, J lost 0 bases, and 15 bases lay in between. Germline CDR1 and CDR2: SGHVS and FNYEAQ. In nucleotides, the CDR3 is TGTGCCAGCAGCTTGGACATCCCCTACTTTAGCAATCAGCCCCAGCATTTT. Its protein is CASSLDIPYFSNQPQHF. Together with reference TRBV7-6 and TRBJ1-5, the CDR3 gives the full variable domain: GAGVSQSPRYKVTKRGQDVALRCDPISGHVSLYWYRQALGQGPEFLTYFNYEAQQDKSGLPNDRFSAERPEGSISTLTIQRTEQRDSAMYRCASSLDIPYFSNQPQHFGDGTRLSIL.

The J gene is TRBJ2-7, the V gene TRBV7-4; 11 bases match TRBD1. J lost 1 base, V lost 3 bases, and 2 bases had no gene match. Germline values: CDR1 SGHVT, CDR2 SQSDAQ. This CDR3 has 15 residues. The CDR3 loop is CASSFGQGASYEQYF. Here the CDR3 DNA reads TGTGCCAGCAGCTTCGGACAGGGGGCTTCCTACGAGCAGTACTTC.

In this sample, this clonotype turned up many times. V usage is TRBV7-7 and J usage is TRBJ2-1, with TRBD1 matching over 9 bases. There are 15 residues in the CDR3. V lost 5 bases to trimming and J lost 3 bases; unmatched junction nucleotides: 5. Germline V lookup: CDR1 SSHAT, CDR2 FNYEAQ (reference sequence). The CDR3 protein is CASSLRTGDYNEQFF. Written as DNA, the CDR3 is TGTGCCAGCAGCCTCCGGACAGGGGACTACAATGAGCAGTTCTTC.

V and J are TRBV27 and TRBJ1-6; a weak D match, TRBD1 (5 bases). Trimming left V 5 bases short and J 4 bases short, with 9 bases between. This CDR3 has 14 amino acids. Per the germline V gene, CDR1 is MNHEY and CDR2 is SMNVEV (reference sequence). In DNA, the CDR3 is TGTGCCAGCAGTCCTTCAGGGTATAATTCACCCCTCCACTTT. It translates to CASSPSGYNSPLHF.

This chain links TRBV13 with TRBJ1-2; no firm D call. The CDR3 covers 18 residues. V was trimmed by 5 bases and J by 0 bases, leaving 22 bases between them. Germline V CDR1 and CDR2: PRHDT, FYEKMQ (reference sequence). CDR3 sequence reads: CASSPRTSELVPNYGYTF. As DNA, the CDR3 is TGTGCCAGCAGCCCCCGGACTTCCGAATTGGTCCCTAACTATGGCTACACCTTC.

A few counts support this clonotype. The V and J genes are TRBV6-2 or TRBV6-3 and TRBJ2-1; the match to TRBD2 covers 12 bases. The trim removed 0 bases at V and 8 bases at J, leaving 5 bases unmatched. CDR1 is MNHEY, CDR2 SVGEGT, per germline. This CDR3 has 16 amino acids. Here the CDR3 DNA reads TGTGCCAGCAGTTACTCACTAGCGGGGGGTGTCGATGAGCAGTTCTTC. Protein sequence: CASSYSLAGGVDEQFF.

The chain links TRBV4-1 to TRBJ1-2; D not certain. From germline, CDR1 is MGHRA and CDR2 YSYEKL. Trimming took 0 bases from V and 6 from J, leaving 8 bases between them. The CDR3 consists of 13 residues. The CDR3 DNA reads TGCGCCAGCAGCCAAGAGGTAGCAGATGGCTACACCTTC. Its translation: CASSQEVADGYTF.

This clonotype was counted ten times or more. The chain is built from TRBV5-6 and TRBJ1-5; D gene unclear. V was clipped by 5 bases and J by 0 bases, with 9 bases between them. Per the germline V gene, CDR1 is SGHDT and CDR2 is YYEEEE. The CDR3 length is 14 residues. The CDR3 nucleotides read TGTGCCAGCAGAAAGATTTATAGCAATCAGCCCCAGCATTTT. As protein: CASRKIYSNQPQHF.

In its sample, this clonotype was seen a few times. The chain couples TRBV7-2 to TRBJ1-2; 7 nucleotides match TRBD1. V dropped 6 bases and J dropped 6; count of bases not matched to a gene: 10. Germline lookup yields CDR1 SGHTA and CDR2 FQGNSA. The CDR3 has 14 residues. CDR3 in amino acids: CASSYPGTVDGYTF. CDR3 in DNA: TGTGCCAGCAGTTACCCAGGGACAGTTGATGGCTACACCTTC.

This clonotype was seen a few times. V usage is TRBV4-1 and J usage is TRBJ2-2; a weak D match, TRBD2 (5 bases). The V gene lost 0 bases and the J gene lost 7 bases, with 12 bases spanning the gap. Germline values: CDR1 MGHRA, CDR2 YSYEKL. The CDR3 is made up of 15 amino acids. CDR3 bases: TGCGCCAGCAGCCAAGATGGAGGAGGCGGCGGGGAGCTGTTTTTT. Translation: CASSQDGGGGGELFF.

This clonotype occurred a few times. The chain uses TRBV12-3 or TRBV12-4 and TRBJ1-1; D perhaps matches TRBD1 (6 bases). Trimming took 5 bases from V and 1 from J, leaving 11 bases between them. The CDR3 has 14 amino acids. CDR3: CASSGPGQNTEAFF. CDR3 sequence (DNA): TGTGCCAGCAGTGGACCGGGACAGAACACTGAAGCTTTCTTT.

J is TRBJ2-7 and V is TRBV4-1; D is ambiguous. Deletions cut 2 bases from V and 4 bases from J, with 18 bases between. Germline lookup yields CDR1 MGHRA and CDR2 YSYEKL. The CDR3 sequence is 16 residues long. The CDR3 DNA follows: TGCGCCAGCAGCCAAACACCCGGTTCGGTCTCTTACGAGCAGTACTTC. It encodes CASSQTPGSVSYEQYF.